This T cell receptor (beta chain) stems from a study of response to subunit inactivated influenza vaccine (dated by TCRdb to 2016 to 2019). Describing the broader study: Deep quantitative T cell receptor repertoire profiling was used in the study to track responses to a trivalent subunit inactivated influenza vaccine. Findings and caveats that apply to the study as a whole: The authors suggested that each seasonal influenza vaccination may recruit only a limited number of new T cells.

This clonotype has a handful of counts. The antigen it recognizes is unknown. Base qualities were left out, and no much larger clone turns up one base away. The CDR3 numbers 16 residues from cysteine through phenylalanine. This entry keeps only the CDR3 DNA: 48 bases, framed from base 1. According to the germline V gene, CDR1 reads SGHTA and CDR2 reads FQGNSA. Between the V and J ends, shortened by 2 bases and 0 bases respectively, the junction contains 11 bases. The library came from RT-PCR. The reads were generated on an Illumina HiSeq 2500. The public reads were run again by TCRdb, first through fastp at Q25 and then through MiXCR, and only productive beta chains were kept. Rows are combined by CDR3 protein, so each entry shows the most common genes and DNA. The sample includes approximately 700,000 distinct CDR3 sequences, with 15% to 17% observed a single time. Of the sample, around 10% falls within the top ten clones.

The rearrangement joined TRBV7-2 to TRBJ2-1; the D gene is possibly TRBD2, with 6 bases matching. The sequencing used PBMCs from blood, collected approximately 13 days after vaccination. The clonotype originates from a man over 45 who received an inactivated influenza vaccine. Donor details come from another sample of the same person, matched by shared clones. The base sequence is TGTGCCAGCAGCTTACATAGCGGAAGCTCCTACAATGAGCAGTTCTTC. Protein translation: CASSLHSGSSYNEQFF. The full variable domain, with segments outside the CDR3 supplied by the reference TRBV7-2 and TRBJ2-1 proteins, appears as GAGVSQSPSNKVTEKGKDVELRCDPISGHTALYWYRQSLGQGLEFLIYFQGNSAPDKSGLPSDRFSAERTGGSVSTLTIQRTQQEDSAVYLCASSLHSGSSYNEQFFGPGTRLTVL.